The rows below give T cell receptor beta chains drawn from one sample of a study of T cells after yellow fever vaccination. A single record per CDR3 protein comes from TCRdb applying MiXCR to the 5' RACE reads. The sample lists around 320,000 distinct CDR3 sequences; around a tenth were seen once. Specimen: CD4+ T cells sorted from PBMCs, collected 45 days after the yellow fever booster vaccination. The receptor set was obtained from a man between 18 and 35 years old who received the YFV17D yellow fever vaccine. Both conserved end residues are part of each CDR3.

TRBJ2-3 | TRBV11-2 | CASSLMGGGETDTQYF
TRBJ1-2 | TRBV11-2 | CASSLTDSGGYTF
TRBJ1-6 | TRBV4-2 | CASSQDVQAGGNSPLHF
TRBJ2-3 | TRBV9 | CASSVVASGGAGDTQYF
TRBJ2-1 | TRBV6-5 | CASSPLRTEYNEQFF
TRBJ2-1 | TRBV5-5 | CASSWGPGGQFF
TRBJ2-2 | TRBV6-5 | CASSYSPRGADTGELFF
TRBJ1-5 | TRBV3-1 | CASSPGTGVINQPQHF
TRBJ1-2 | TRBV15 | CATSRAANGLGGYTF
TRBJ1-6 | TRBV7-9 | CASKTGDFYSPLHF
TRBJ2-3 | TRBV7-2 | CASSLERHTDTQYF
TRBJ2-3 | TRBV7-2 | CASSTRDQDTQYF
TRBJ2-5 | TRBV6-1 | CASRGTGEGTQYF
TRBJ1-1 | TRBV28 | CASSLMVGAGGTEAFF
TRBJ2-2 | TRBV5-1 | CASSPYRVGGELFF
TRBJ2-3 | TRBV15 | CATSDPTGAGDTQYF
TRBJ2-2 | TRBV6-5 | CASSYGAPGLNTGELFF
TRBJ2-3 | TRBV19 | CASSPLDSRDTQYF
TRBJ2-2 | TRBV7-9 | CASSLSTGGHGELFF
TRBJ2-3 | TRBV6-2/TRBV6-3 | CASRLHSVWEDTQYF
TRBJ1-4 | TRBV29-1 | CSVATGSNEKLFF
TRBJ2-3 | TRBV19 | CASSIMEGETDTQYF